The entry below describes one TCR beta chain. No antigen is known for it. No base quality values were provided; no much bigger clone lies one nucleotide off. This record comes from a study of vaccination and CD4 T cells after COVID-19 (dated by TCRdb to 2021 to 2024). In the study overall: Every convalescent patient had a positive nasal swab PCR test for SARS-CoV-2, with mild disease in eight to ten patients and severe disease in one. The spike-specific CD4+ TCR repertoire was compared before and after mRNA vaccination in approximately ten COVID-19 convalescent patients and a handful of infection-naive healthy vaccine recipients. For stimulating the cultures, overlapping spike peptide pools were used, derived from SARS-CoV-2 as well as from the common cold coronaviruses HCoV-NL63, HCoV-OC43 and HCoV-229E. Control cultures received a CEFX viral epitope pool as the positive control, an HIV-1 Nef peptide pool as the negative control, or no peptide. Post-COVID blood samples from convalescent patients were collected a median of approximately 93 days after diagnosis, with a range of roughly 35 to 170 days. Participants got two doses of the Pfizer-BioNTech BNT162b2 vaccine (n=8) or two doses of the Moderna mRNA-1273 vaccine (n=2). Six males and four females were included in the convalescent cohort, with two Hispanic individuals, seven Caucasians, two Asians and one multiracial person represented. The time from the second vaccine dose to post-vaccine blood sampling had a median of roughly 79 days and ranged from 14 to 241 days.

The CDR3 covers 14 residues, taking in both the cysteine and the phenylalanine. Solely the CDR3 DNA is kept, with 42 bases framed from the first base. V and J lose 1 base and 4 bases, and a span of 10 bases separates them. In the germline V gene, CDR1 corresponds to KGHSH and CDR2 to LQKENI. Library prep was done by PCR. At the Johns Hopkins FTIC core, DNA from the cultured CD4+ T cells underwent TCR sequencing with the Oncomine TCR Beta short-read assay. The QIAamp micro DNA kit was used to extract genomic DNA from the cultured CD4+ T cells. Oncomine TCR Beta libraries made from cultured CD4+ T cells were pooled using unique dual indexes and sequenced on an Illumina iSeq 100. Regarding the original processing steps: Non-productive sequences were removed, and CDR3s not starting with C, not ending with F or W, or shorter than 7 amino acids were discarded. Antigen-specific clonotypes were identified with the MANAFEST web application by comparing peptide-stimulated wells with reference and other culture wells. For a clone to be called positive, the clone needed an FDR below 0.05, an odds ratio above 5, and a productive frequency above 0.1% in at least two of three replicate wells. A clonotype counted as cross-reactive if it showed significant expansion both in the SARS-CoV-2 spike wells and in at least one common cold coronavirus spike condition. Levenshtein distances (stringdist) and unrooted phylogenetic trees (ape) in R version 3.6.1 were used to assess CDR3 homology. TCRdb took the public reads, trimmed them with fastp at Q25, ran MiXCR for clone calling and kept in-frame beta chains. Each entry merges the rows of one CDR3 protein and shows their most common DNA and genes. The V and J calls here are based on TCRdb, not the publication. The sample profile shows about 6,200 distinct CDR3 sequences; roughly 32% of them were found once. 10% to 13% of the sample is in the top ten clones.

What the study reported, not specific to this receptor: In convalescent patients, a median roughly 83% of post-vaccine SARS-CoV-2-reactive clones were detected only after vaccination, and vaccine-specific priming was suggested by this finding. Relatively few convalescent patients were included in the study, and early timepoints after natural infection were not analyzed. Although the median number of SARS-CoV-2-reactive clonotypes went up from some 23 after infection to around 39 after vaccination, the increase was not significant. Nearly all vaccine-specific clones in convalescent patients (304 of 307) were mono-reactive for SARS-CoV-2 spike rather than cross-reactive with common cold coronaviruses.

The label giving this sample's treatment or condition can be read as: roughly 10-day PBMC culture with coronavirus spike peptide pools or control peptides (ViraFEST assay). The ViraFEST assay was used in the study, in which antigen-specific T cells were expanded with peptide pools and expanded clonotypes were subsequently identified by TCR sequencing. Positive SARS-CoV-2 PCR tests in the convalescent patients dated from March to December 2020, before Alpha, Beta and Delta variants emerged in the United States. Each well held 1.5 million to 2.5 million PBMCs cultured with approximately 10 ug/ml peptide pools in IMDM containing 5% human AB serum and roughly 9 IU/ml IL-2. On days 3 and 7, half of the culture medium was replaced with fresh IL-2-containing medium. Once the cells had been in culture for 9 to 10 days, the EasySep CD4+ T cell isolation kit was used to isolate CD4+ T cells by negative selection. Ficoll-Paque Plus gradient centrifugation was used to isolate PBMCs from whole blood, and the isolated PBMCs were then either used fresh or cryopreserved at -140C. Triplicate wells were generally used for each culture condition.

This clonotype was obtained from a human donor who had recovered from COVID-19. This chain joins TRBV18 to TRBJ2-5, with the D gene uncertain. This specimen was CD4+ T cells from blood, cultured in vitro, taken after SARS-CoV-2 vaccination. The CDR3 region: CASSPRMFAETQYF. The nucleotide sequence is TGTGCCAGCTCACCACGTATGTTCGCAGAGACCCAGTACTTC.